These T cell receptor beta chains were read from a single sample in a study of OX40 agonist ivuxolimab in advanced cancers. The table came from immunoSEQ multiplex PCR; TCRdb's copy has only in-frame clones and leaves some out. The sample holds about 100,000 clones, 80% to 95% seen once. The sequencing used CD4+ or CD8+ T cells sorted from blood, collected in a trial of the OX40 agonist ivuxolimab. These receptors came from an adult with an advanced solid tumor such as melanoma, head and neck, liver or kidney cancer. CDR3s include the opening cysteine and the closing phenylalanine or tryptophan. Only part of the rows carry a size: once, few, many, or a class if the clone is expanded.

abundance	v_gene	j_gene	CDR3aa
NA	TRBV29-1	TRBJ2-6	CSAVGGANVLTF
NA	TRBV6-5	TRBJ1-1	CASSYSEVGLKAFF
NA	TRBV6-1	TRBJ2-5	CASSEDTLRGGQETQYF
NA	TRBV6-5	TRBJ2-7	CASSLTLAGVSYEQYF
few	TRBV10-3	TRBJ2-7	CAISGGQGSSYEQYF
NA	TRBV2	TRBJ2-7	CASSDDRDSYEQYF
NA	TRBV4-1	TRBJ1-5	CASSRHLRQGYQPQHF
NA	TRBV4-3	TRBJ1-4	CASSRGDWTGDEKLFF
NA	TRBV9	TRBJ1-2	CASSSGLANYGYTF
NA	TRBV11-2	TRBJ1-5	CASSRDRGSNQPQHF
once	TRBV7-3	TRBJ2-5	CASSRQPEGTQYF
NA	TRBV18	TRBJ1-1	CASSSGGRTEAFF
NA	TRBV19	TRBJ1-1	CASTESGGAMSTEAFF
few	TRBV11-2	TRBJ1-2	CASSSRQGSYGYTF
NA	TRBV4-3	TRBJ2-7	CASSHGTSGDYYEQYF
NA	TRBV15	TRBJ2-7	CATSIRDSPVNEQYF
NA	TRBV28	TRBJ2-6	CASRGSGANVLTF
NA	TRBV28	TRBJ2-7	CASSLGPGRGDEQYF
NA	TRBV9	TRBJ2-1	CASSGGLAGVGYNEQFF
NA	TRBV18	TRBJ2-7	CASSPGVQGPREQYF
NA	TRBV5-1	TRBJ2-6	CASSLDTGSGANVLTF
NA	TRBV2	TRBJ2-7	CASRRDTYEQYF
NA	TRBV6-6	TRBJ2-1	CASGEAAYNEQFF
NA	TRBV5-1	TRBJ2-1	CASSLFELGLSSSYNEQFF
NA	TRBV27	TRBJ2-3	CASTWTASTDTQYF
NA	TRBV28	TRBJ1-5	CASSFGGAGNQPQHF
NA	TRBV5-3	TRBJ2-7	CARSLLGQGPYEQYF
NA	TRBV19	TRBJ2-2	CASSIVPGELFF
NA	TRBV12-2	TRBJ2-3	CASRLAFGLNTDTQYF
NA	TRBV20-1	TRBJ2-7	CSNAWGGEQYF
once	TRBV19	TRBJ2-1	CASSLSRQASSYNEQFF
NA	TRBV5-5	TRBJ1-4	CASSLVVVWGSNEKLFF
NA	TRBV11-2	TRBJ2-1	CASSLGLVRGYNEQFF
NA	TRBV5-4	TRBJ2-1	CASQKAGGREYSYNEQFF
NA	TRBV4-3	TRBJ2-6	CASSQDPPLSSGANVLTF
NA	TRBV5-1	TRBJ2-1	CASSGGGANNEQFF
NA	TRBV5-4	TRBJ2-3	CASSLAGNTDTQYF
NA	TRBV5-4	TRBJ2-5	CASSTDRVQTQYF
NA	TRBV28	TRBJ2-1	CASEGWGSYNEQFF
once	TRBV30	TRBJ2-2	CAWSLLLAGELFF
NA	TRBV6-6	TRBJ2-3	CASSYAGEGIDTQYF
NA	TRBV27	TRBJ2-1	CASSLRDRVRYNEQFF
NA	TRBV6-1	TRBJ1-2	CASSERGSYGYTF
NA	TRBV2	TRBJ1-5	CASRGQSNQPQHF
NA	TRBV7-2	TRBJ2-7	CASSLYTGLAFNEQYF
NA	TRBV7-8	TRBJ1-5	CASSFSGDRVIQPQHF
few	TRBV5-1	TRBJ2-1	CASSPPLGISYNEQFF
few	TRBV27	TRBJ2-5	CASSLSRFETQYF